This entry lists 23 T cell receptor beta chains sequenced from one sample in a study of sequential checkpoint blockade in melanoma. Treatment in this sample: randomized to nivolumab then ipilimumab (arm A) or the reverse (arm B). The protocol was immunoSEQ multiplex PCR, while the TCRdb copy is restricted to in-frame clones and leaves out a portion. The table includes about 38,000 clones, roughly 88% detected once. The sample here was CD8+ T cells sorted from blood (inferred from file names), taken from a patient given nivolumab and ipilimumab in sequence. These receptors were obtained from a human donor with melanoma.

The V and J genes are TRBV7-9 and TRBJ2-1; 9 bases map to TRBD2. J lost 1 base, V lost 5 bases, and 6 bases had no gene match. The germline V gene encodes CDR1 SEHNR and CDR2 FQNEAQ (reference sequence). The CDR3 covers 16 residues. The DNA for the CDR3 is TGTGCCAGCAGCCCGGCCAGCGGGAGGTCCTACAATGAGCAGTTCTTC. Its translation is CASSPASGRSYNEQFF.

CDR3 sequence (DNA): TGTGCCAGAAGTCACCTAGCTGACCCCGATACGCAGTATTTT. Translated, it gives CARSHLADPDTQYF. This rearrangement joins TRBV5-3 to TRBJ2-3; D is perhaps TRBD2 (5 bases). TRBV5-3 is labeled an ORF, and its function is uncertain. Trimming cost V 5 bases and J 6 bases, with 16 bases left between them. The CDR3 totals 14 residues.

This chain connects TRBV9 to TRBJ1-2; perhaps TRBD1 as D (6 bases). Germline V gene sequence: CDR1 SGDLS, CDR2 YYNGEE. The CDR3 is 15 amino acids. V lost 3 bases and J lost 6, with 18 bases in between. The CDR3 DNA sequence: TGTGCCAGCAGCGGGGGGGGGCAGCTCACGGATGGCTACACCTTC. Protein product: CASSGGGQLTDGYTF. Variable domain in full (rest from reference TRBV9 and TRBJ1-2): DSGVTQTPKHLITATGQRVTLRCSPRSGDLSVYWYQQSLDQGLQFLIQYYNGEERAKGNILERFSAQQFPDLHSELNLSSLELGDSALYFCASSGGGQLTDGYTFGSGTRLTVV.

This chain connects TRBV27 to TRBJ1-5; 12 nucleotides agree with TRBD1. The CDR3 extends over 18 amino acids. The germline gives CDR1 MNHEY, CDR2 SMNVEV (reference sequence). Trimming at V came to 8 bases and at J to 2 bases, leaving 13 bases not matched to a gene. CDR3: CASGSYRDRGQGNQPQHF. The DNA of the CDR3 is TGTGCCAGCGGATCCTACCGGGACAGGGGGCAGGGCAATCAGCCCCAGCATTTT.

This chain joins TRBV7-3 and TRBJ2-2; D may correspond to TRBD1 or TRBD2 (5 bases each). The ends were cut back, 4 bases at V and 5 bases at J, with 14 bases in the middle. The CDR3 consists of 15 residues. The germline CDR1 and CDR2 sequences are SGHTA and FQGTGA. The CDR3 sequence: CASSSTGLETGELFF. The CDR3 DNA is TGTGCCAGCAGCTCAACAGGACTCGAGACCGGGGAGCTGTTTTTT. The entire variable domain, with the rest obtained from reference TRBV7-3 and TRBJ2-2, is as follows: GAGVSQTPSNKVTEKGKYVELRCDPISGHTALYWYRQSLGQGPEFLIYFQGTGAADDSGLPNDRFFAVRPEGSVSTLKIQRTERGDSAVYLCASSSTGLETGELFFGEGSRLTVL.

A note on this clone: It differs at one base from a far larger clone, so likely a read error. This chain joins TRBV29-1 and TRBJ1-4, with 8 bases matching TRBD1. This CDR3 is 14 amino acids long. Germline CDR1 reads SQVTM; CDR2 reads ANQGSEA. CDR3 sequence reads: CSVGTGGTNAKLFF. The DNA for the CDR3 is TGCAGCGTCGGGACAGGTGGCACTAATGCAAAACTGTTTTTT.

The sample holds one count of this clone. The chain joins TRBV7-6 to TRBJ2-5; unclear D gene. Trimming took off 3 bases at V and 4 bases at J, with 12 bases between the two ends. In germline, CDR1 is SGHVS, CDR2 FNYEAQ. The CDR3 contains 14 residues. The CDR3 spells CASSFFGGRETQYF. Here the CDR3 DNA reads TGTGCCAGCAGCTTTTTTGGCGGTCGAGAGACCCAGTACTTC.

The rearrangement links TRBV7-6 to TRBJ2-3; D is unclear. Germline CDR1 SGHVS, CDR2 FNYEAQ. The CDR3 loop spans 13 amino acids. The V end was cut by 4 bases, the J end by 5 bases, with 10 bases between. This CDR3 reads CASSYHFRDTQYF. CDR3 nucleotides: TGTGCCAGCAGCTACCACTTTAGAGATACGCAGTATTTT.

This clone appeared once. This chain joins TRBV27 and TRBJ1-5; possible D gene TRBD1, 5 bases. V lost 0 bases and J 4 bases, leaving 13 bases between the germline ends. The CDR3 sequence is 16 residues long. The germline V gene encodes CDR1 MNHEY and CDR2 SMNVEV (reference sequence). The CDR3 coding sequence is TGTGCCAGCAGTTTATCGTTCAGGGTGAGGAATCAGCCCCAGCATTTT. It specifies CASSLSFRVRNQPQHF.

V usage is TRBV19 and J usage is TRBJ1-1, with D unclear. V was clipped by 5 bases and J by 1 base, with 14 bases between them. Germline V CDR1 and CDR2: LNHDA, SQIVND (reference sequence). CDR3 length: 15 residues. The CDR3: CASSLPRLTNTEAFF. DNA for the CDR3: TGTGCCAGTAGTCTTCCCAGGTTAACGAACACTGAAGCTTTCTTT. Based on the CDR3 plus reference TRBV19 and TRBJ1-1, the full variable domain is DGGITQSPKYLFRKEGQNVTLSCEQNLNHDAMYWYRQDPGQGLRLIYYSQIVNDFQKGDIAEGYSVSREKKESFPLTVTSAQKNPTAFYLCASSLPRLTNTEAFFGQGTRLTVV.

The chain links TRBV27 to TRBJ2-1, with TRBD1 matching 7 bases. CDR3 length equals 15 residues. With 3 bases clipped from V and 5 bases from J, the junction kept 7 bases outside the gene matches. Per the germline V gene, CDR1 is MNHEY and CDR2 is SMNVEV (reference sequence). In DNA form, the CDR3 reads TGTGCCAGCAGTTTGGGGACAGCCTGGGACAATGAGCAGTTCTTC. Residues: CASSLGTAWDNEQFF.

The genes are TRBV28 and TRBJ2-1; 8 bases map to TRBD1. J lost 4 bases, V lost 10 bases, and 9 bases had no gene match. Germline assignment: CDR1 MDHEN and CDR2 SYDVKM. The length of the CDR3 is 14 residues. Here the CDR3 reads CATLDRGDYNEQFF. For the CDR3, the DNA is TGTGCCACCCTCGACAGGGGAGATTACAATGAGCAGTTCTTC.

As DNA, the CDR3 is TGTGCCAGCAGCACGAAGACCGGGTCCATGAACACTGAAGCTTTCTTT. It translates to CASSTKTGSMNTEAFF. This chain links TRBV7-6 with TRBJ1-1; no definite D call. The V end lost 5 bases, the J end lost 0 bases, and 16 bases lay between the germline ends. In germline, CDR1 is SGHVS, CDR2 FNYEAQ. CDR3 length: 16 residues.

V and J are TRBV4-3 and TRBJ2-5, with D possibly being TRBD2 (5 bases). Germline V CDR1 and CDR2: LGHNA, YSLEER. The CDR3 totals 15 residues. Trimming removed 1 base from V and 0 bases from J, with 9 bases in between. CDR3 in amino acids: CASSQVPSYQETQYF. The CDR3 DNA is TGCGCCAGCAGCCAAGTCCCTAGCTACCAAGAGACCCAGTACTTC.

Notes on this clone: This sample also contains other DNA sequences that code for the same CDR3. The CDR3 loop is CASYNGRENYGYTF. In DNA, the CDR3 is TGTGCCAGTTATAATGGTAGGGAGAACTATGGCTACACCTTC. V gene TRBV19 combines with J gene TRBJ1-2; D gene ambiguous. The CDR3 is made up of 14 amino acids. V was trimmed by 8 bases and J by 2 bases, leaving 15 bases between them. In germline, CDR1 is LNHDA, CDR2 SQIVND (reference sequence).

The J gene is TRBJ2-3, the V gene TRBV9, with TRBD2 identical over 7 bases. Trimming at V came to 6 bases and at J to 1 base, leaving 5 bases not matched to a gene. This CDR3 contains 14 residues. The germline gives CDR1 SGDLS, CDR2 YYNGEE. The CDR3 DNA sequence: TGTGCCAGCAAGGCTAGCGGTGGCACAGATACGCAGTATTTT. This encodes CASKASGGTDTQYF.

J is TRBJ1-5 and V is TRBV27; perhaps TRBD1 as D (6 bases). The germline gives CDR1 MNHEY, CDR2 SMNVEV (reference sequence). The germline V and J ends were trimmed by 6 bases and 0 bases, with 9 bases remaining between them. The CDR3 spans 14 residues. CDR3 in amino acids: CASSQGYSNQPQHF. The CDR3 bases are TGTGCCAGCAGCCAGGGGTATAGCAATCAGCCCCAGCATTTT.

The chain has TRBV9 and TRBJ2-3; TRBD2 is a possible D gene (6 bases). Germline V gene data show CDR1 as SGDLS and CDR2 as YYNGEE. The CDR3 has 15 residues. The V end was cut by 0 bases, the J end by 6 bases, with 14 bases between. The CDR3 region is CASSVEGGRGDTQYF. In DNA, the CDR3 is TGTGCCAGCAGCGTAGAGGGAGGCCGTGGCGATACGCAGTATTTT.

The chain joins TRBV28 to TRBJ2-2; no reliable D call. Trimming removed 2 bases from V and 6 bases from J, with 19 bases in between. Germline CDR1 reads MDHEN; CDR2 reads SYDVKM. CDR3 size: 17 residues. This CDR3 reads CASSLDTVVWSAGELFF. CDR3 sequence (DNA): TGTGCCAGCAGTTTAGATACGGTAGTTTGGTCTGCCGGGGAGCTGTTTTTT.

Here the CDR3 reads CASSLDREGVVYGYTF. As DNA, the CDR3 is TGTGCCAGCAGCTTGGATCGCGAGGGCGTCGTCTATGGCTACACCTTC. This chain joins TRBV5-4 and TRBJ1-2; unclear D gene. This CDR3 region has 16 residues. Germline CDR1 and CDR2: SGHNT and YYREEE (reference sequence). V was cut by 0 bases and J by 4 bases, with 16 bases left in between.

V is TRBV6-5 and J is TRBJ2-1; 12 nucleotides align to TRBD2. Germline lookup yields CDR1 MNHEY and CDR2 SVGAGI. This CDR3 has 16 residues. V lost 4 bases and J lost 1; bases outside the gene matches: 2. The CDR3 sequence: CASSLGLAGSYNEQFF. DNA for the CDR3: TGTGCCAGCAGTTTGGGACTAGCGGGTTCCTACAATGAGCAGTTCTTC.

The V call is TRBV19, the J call TRBJ2-3; TRBD2 might be the D (5 bases). Trimming left V 3 bases short and J 2 bases short, with 27 bases between. The V gene's germline CDR1 is LNHDA and CDR2 SQIVND (reference sequence). This CDR3 is built from 20 residues. CDR3 sequence (DNA): TGTGCCAGTAGTATTTACGGCGGGTTGGCCTATCGGAAAGTCACAGATACGCAGTATTTT. Translated: CASSIYGGLAYRKVTDTQYF.

The V gene is TRBV11-2, the J gene TRBJ2-2; D remains ambiguous. The V end lost 8 bases, the J end lost 6 bases, and 16 bases lay between the germline ends. The CDR3 length is 14 residues. The V gene's germline CDR1 is SGHAT and CDR2 FQNNGV. The CDR3 DNA follows: TGTGCCAGCTACTCGGCAGGCCTTCCCGGGGAGCTGTTTTTT. Protein: CASYSAGLPGELFF.